This T cell receptor (beta chain) originates from a study of cytotoxic CD8 clonotypes in ibrutinib-treated CLL. Study as a whole: Patient counts were 11 relapsed/refractory, about 14 treatment-naive and about 18 IGHV unmutated. Once patients had received a median 12 months of treatment, range 6 to 36, response samples were obtained.

General study points: At ibrutinib response, clonality increased, and at progression it declined back toward baseline.

Points on this clone: The antigen is not known.

Profiled with immunoSEQ multiplex PCR; TCRdb holds only in-frame clones, not every one. The data show hundreds of thousands of clones, around 66% seen once. V dropped 5 bases and J dropped 4 bases, with 17 bases sitting between them. The CDR3 consists of 15 residues. Germline loops: CDR1 PRHDT, CDR2 FYEKMQ (reference sequence). The sequence came from a human donor with chronic lymphocytic leukemia. The chain is built from TRBV13 and TRBJ2-5; a possible D gene is TRBD2 (6 bases). The source was PBMCs, collected after 36 months of ibrutinib treatment. This CDR3 is CASSPLLAARETQYF. The CDR3 nucleotides read TGTGCCAGCAGCCCTCTACTAGCAGCCCGAGAGACCCAGTACTTC.